This T cell receptor beta chain derives from a study of Graves' ophthalmopathy and Graves' hyperthyroidism. Study as a whole: Peripheral blood collection took place at initial diagnosis, before any treatment. Study outcomes and limitations: Blood also held most thyroid clonotypes expanded above 0.001 frequency.

Orbital computed tomography and thyroid ultrasound, along with TRAb, serum thyroxine and clinical symptoms, underpinned diagnosis. Amplification targeted the TCR beta CDR3 regions, with RNA transcripts as the source material. The first round was an RT-PCR with HTBI primers, and the second round was a multiplex PCR. TCRdb re-derived calls from the multiplex PCR reads in MiXCR, one entry per CDR3 protein. The sample yields under 350,000 distinct CDR3 sequences, around a sixth seen once. The CDR3 loop spans 14 amino acids. V was pared by 5 bases and J by 6 bases, with 16 bases between. The V gene's germline CDR1 is MNHEY and CDR2 SMNVEV (reference sequence). This clonotype was counted only a few times. Its antigen is unknown.

The TCR originated in an adult man with Graves' ophthalmopathy. Input material: peripheral blood. The chain recombines TRBV27 with TRBJ1-2, with D possibly matching TRBD1 (6 bases). The CDR3 DNA is TGTGCCAGCAGTGCAGGTCCAGGGGAGGATGGCTACACCTTC. Its translation is CASSAGPGEDGYTF.